This TCR beta chain stems from a study of blood T cell repertoires in COVID-19. Study-level background: Sites in the United States, Italy and Spain provided acute and convalescent COVID-19 samples.

Original processing methods: Reference gene primer amplification gave nucleated cell count estimates. Sequencing used immunoSEQ multiplex PCR; TCRdb keeps in-frame clones, though not all of them. The DNA was the basis for D and trimming; V, J and clone size are from that table. Among 100,000 or so clones listed, 80% to 90% were seen once. The CDR3 has 17 residues. J lost 1 base, V lost 6 bases, and 10 bases had no gene match. Germline assignment: CDR1 LGHNA and CDR2 YNFKEQ. The study recruited people aged 18 to 89 years across 24 US areas. Which cohort a participant joined came from the clinical history participants gave.

This chain links TRBV4-2 with TRBJ2-1; 9 bases are a match to TRBD2. The specimen was PBMCs or T cells enriched from blood (not recorded which). This TCR came from a woman aged 50 to 60 who had recovered from COVID-19. The CDR3 sequence is CASRPSGLAGSYNEQFF. The DNA for the CDR3 is TGTGCCAGCAGACCGTCCGGGCTAGCGGGGTCCTACAATGAGCAGTTCTTC.